This T cell receptor beta chain derives from a study of T cell changes during pregnancy in multiple sclerosis. TCRdb's copy holds only in-frame clones and misses some; the assay was immunoSEQ multiplex PCR. The sample has about 80,000 clones, 70% to 90% seen once. The germline gives CDR1 SNHLY, CDR2 FYNNEI. The V and J ends lost 2 bases and 3 bases respectively, with 11 bases between them. The CDR3 spans 14 residues. This chain uses TRBV2 with TRBJ2-7; D may be TRBD2 (5 bases). The source material was peripheral blood, sampled before pregnancy. The TCR comes from a female donor with multiple sclerosis, enrolled in a pregnancy study. The CDR3 bases are TGTGCCAGCAGTGAATGGGCTGGAGGCTACGAGCAGTACTTC. Protein product: CASSEWAGGYEQYF.